One and the same sample provided the 13 T cell receptor beta chains below, sequenced in a study of resident and recirculating memory T cells in vitiligo. Using immunoSEQ multiplex PCR, the repertoire was profiled, and TCRdb retains in-frame clones only, with some absent. Here the sample spans around 76,000 clones, 90% to 95% being singletons. The material sequenced was blood. The receptors here all came from a male donor with vitiligo.

J is TRBJ1-1 and V is TRBV6-4; D gene ambiguous. V gave up 5 bases and J gave up 0 bases, with 7 bases separating them. CDR3 size: 13 residues. The germline gives CDR1 MRHNA, CDR2 SNTAGT. DNA of the CDR3: TGTGCCAGCAGTACTAAACTGAACACTGAAGCTTTCTTT. It is translated as CASSTKLNTEAFF.

The rearrangement uses TRBV28 and TRBJ2-5, with 10 bases matching TRBD1. The CDR3 sequence is 15 residues long. V gave up 5 bases and J gave up 3 bases; unmatched junction bases: 6. Germline CDR1 MDHEN, CDR2 SYDVKM. The DNA for the CDR3 is TGTGCCAGCAGTGCCGACAGGGGGCGCGAAGAGACCCAGTACTTC. Its protein is CASSADRGREETQYF.

J is TRBJ2-5 and V is TRBV13, with 10 bases identical to TRBD1. The CDR3 spans 15 residues. Germline CDR1 reads PRHDT; CDR2 reads FYEKMQ (reference sequence). The junction had 5 bases not matched to a gene; V was cut back by 0 bases and J by 7 bases. The CDR3 DNA follows: TGTGCCAGCAGCTTAGGGCGGACAGGGGGGGCGACCCAGTACTTC. It translates to CASSLGRTGGATQYF.

The chain has TRBV6-1 and TRBJ1-4; TRBD1 matches 12 bases. The CDR3 totals 16 residues. With 2 bases clipped from V and 7 bases from J, the junction kept 5 bases outside the gene matches. Germline CDR1 and CDR2: MNHNS and SASEGT. CDR3 nucleotides: TGTGCCAGCAGTGAAACACGGGGACAGGGGGCTGAAAAACTGTTTTTT. This encodes CASSETRGQGAEKLFF.

The rearrangement joins TRBV5-6 to TRBJ2-2; 8 bases match TRBD2. Germline V gene data show CDR1 as SGHDT and CDR2 as YYEEEE. The CDR3 runs 16 residues. Trimming at V came to 1 base and at J to 2 bases, leaving 4 bases not matched to a gene. For the CDR3, the DNA is TGTGCCAGCAGCTTGATAACTAGCGGAAACACCGGGGAGCTGTTTTTT. As protein: CASSLITSGNTGELFF.

The V gene is TRBV11-2, the J gene TRBJ2-7, with TRBD1 matching over 7 bases. V dropped 0 bases and J dropped 7; count of bases not matched to a gene: 3. The CDR3 is 13 residues long. Germline CDR1 reads SGHAT; CDR2 reads FQNNGV. In nucleotides, the CDR3 is TGTGCCAGCAGCTTAGACAGGGGGAGTGAGCAGTACTTC. Protein sequence: CASSLDRGSEQYF.

The sample holds a few counts of this clone. J is TRBJ1-6 and V is TRBV10-2; D is uncertain. Per germline, CDR1 WSHSY and CDR2 SAAADI. The V and J ends lost 7 bases and 4 bases respectively, with 11 bases between them. This CDR3 contains 14 residues. This CDR3 is CASTREDYNSPLHF. CDR3 bases: TGCGCCAGCACGAGGGAAGATTATAATTCACCCCTCCACTTT.

This sequence joins TRBV5-1 and TRBJ1-5; D is possibly TRBD1 (6 bases). CDR3 length equals 15 residues. Deletions cut 8 bases from V and 7 bases from J, with 22 bases between. Germline V CDR1 and CDR2: SGHRS, YFSETQ. The CDR3 here is CARISSRDMPQPQHF. DNA of the CDR3: TGCGCCAGAATTTCGTCCCGGGACATGCCCCAGCCCCAGCATTTT.

The chain joins TRBV5-5 to TRBJ1-4; 9 nucleotides agree with TRBD1. The CDR3 spans 16 residues. Trimming removed 4 bases from V and 0 bases from J; junction bases left unmatched: 4. The germline gives CDR1 SGHKS, CDR2 YYEKEE (reference sequence). The CDR3 sequence: CASSHTGGSTNEKLFF. CDR3 coding DNA: TGTGCCAGCAGCCATACAGGGGGCTCAACTAATGAAAAACTGTTTTTT.

J is TRBJ1-6 and V is TRBV27, with D unclear. The CDR3 has 15 amino acids. Looked up from germline, CDR1 is MNHEY and CDR2 is SMNVEV (reference sequence). V was pared by 5 bases and J by 7 bases, with 15 bases between. The CDR3 coding sequence is TGTGCCAGCAGTACATCGACGGTGGAGAATTCACCCCTCCACTTT. This translates into CASSTSTVENSPLHF.

V and J are TRBV9 and TRBJ2-4; D is perhaps TRBD2 (6 bases). In germline, CDR1 is SGDLS, CDR2 YYNGEE. Trimming removed 0 bases at V and 7 bases at J, with 11 bases between. The CDR3 has 14 residues. CDR3 sequence: CASSVGGGANIQYF. In nucleotides, the CDR3 is TGTGCCAGCAGCGTAGGTGGCGGGGCCAACATTCAGTACTTC.

The chain employs TRBV27 and TRBJ2-1; D might be TRBD2 (7 bases). V dropped 5 bases and J dropped 8 bases, with 22 bases sitting between them. Germline V lookup: CDR1 MNHEY, CDR2 SMNVEV (reference sequence). CDR3 length equals 16 residues. CDR3 coding DNA: TGTGCCAGCAGTCCTGCTGGGGGCGGGGGAAGGTATGAGCAGTTCTTC. Protein sequence: CASSPAGGGGRYEQFF.

The chain joins TRBV28 to TRBJ2-3; D is perhaps TRBD1 (5 bases). V dropped 5 bases and J dropped 4 bases, with 10 bases sitting between them. The CDR3 is 13 amino acids. Germline assignment: CDR1 MDHEN and CDR2 SYDVKM. The DNA for the CDR3 is TGTGCCAGCAGTGCAACAGGTTCAGATACGCAGTATTTT. Translating it yields CASSATGSDTQYF.